This is a list of T cell receptor beta chains from one sample in a study of tumor-infiltrating lymphocytes in primary liver carcinoma. TCRdb re-analysed the multiplex PCR reads in MiXCR, keeping a single row per CDR3 protein. The top ten hold 25% of the sample, which has about 54,000 distinct CDR3 sequences, roughly 77% seen once. What was sequenced was liver tumor tissue from sampling region 2. The receptors were sampled from a middle-aged man with primary liver carcinoma and hepatitis B virus infection. Both conserved end residues are part of each CDR3. The order of the fields is V gene, J gene, D gene, CDR3 protein. D genes are given only for firm matches.

v_gene: TRBV5-5; j_gene: TRBJ2-2; d_gene: TRBD2; CDR3aa: CASSKLAENTGELFF
v_gene: TRBV11-2; j_gene: TRBJ2-3; d_gene: NA; CDR3aa: CATSPDSPSDTQYF
v_gene: TRBV4-1; j_gene: TRBJ1-4; d_gene: NA; CDR3aa: CANSQEEVKLFF
v_gene: TRBV7-8; j_gene: TRBJ2-1; d_gene: NA; CDR3aa: CASSPGSADNNEQFF
v_gene: TRBV20-1; j_gene: TRBJ2-4; d_gene: NA; CDR3aa: CSARSGLAKNIQYF
v_gene: TRBV5-6; j_gene: TRBJ1-1; d_gene: NA; CDR3aa: CASIGGDGMNTEAFF
v_gene: TRBV6-1; j_gene: TRBJ2-1; d_gene: NA; CDR3aa: CASSAVSEAYNEQFF
v_gene: TRBV6-5; j_gene: TRBJ2-2; d_gene: TRBD2; CDR3aa: CTSRLAGGEKTGELFF
v_gene: TRBV29-1; j_gene: TRBJ2-7; d_gene: TRBD1; CDR3aa: CSVTTGASPYEQYF
v_gene: TRBV30; j_gene: TRBJ2-6; d_gene: NA; CDR3aa: CAWSPQVFSGANVLTF
v_gene: TRBV6-1; j_gene: TRBJ2-5; d_gene: NA; CDR3aa: CASNEGADLETQYF
v_gene: TRBV29-1; j_gene: TRBJ2-7; d_gene: TRBD1; CDR3aa: CSVEVHQTGVYYEQYF
v_gene: TRBV28; j_gene: TRBJ2-7; d_gene: NA; CDR3aa: CAGFYEQYF
v_gene: TRBV5-1; j_gene: TRBJ2-1; d_gene: TRBD1; CDR3aa: CASSPTGTVNSEQFF
v_gene: TRBV10-3; j_gene: TRBJ2-3; d_gene: TRBD2; CDR3aa: CAINTRILAGLSTDTHYF
v_gene: TRBV2; j_gene: TRBJ2-3; d_gene: TRBD2; CDR3aa: CASQDRSAGGLRKYF
v_gene: TRBV5-5; j_gene: TRBJ2-7; d_gene: TRBD2; CDR3aa: CASSSPGGVDSYEQYF
v_gene: TRBV28; j_gene: TRBJ1-5; d_gene: NA; CDR3aa: CVSRLPGSYSNQPQHF
v_gene: TRBV28; j_gene: TRBJ2-3; d_gene: NA; CDR3aa: CASSLAGPATNKQYF
v_gene: TRBV29-1; j_gene: TRBJ2-7; d_gene: TRBD2; CDR3aa: CSVLAESSYELYF
v_gene: TRBV11-2; j_gene: TRBJ1-1; d_gene: NA; CDR3aa: CASSLGYIEAFF
v_gene: TRBV20-1; j_gene: TRBJ2-1; d_gene: NA; CDR3aa: CSAGLVEQFF